This T cell receptor beta chain stems from a study of shared clonotypes between healthy human individuals. Trimming pared 0 bases from V and 10 bases from J, leaving 15 bases between. The CDR3 has 14 residues. Germline V CDR1 and CDR2: PRHDT, FYEKMQ (reference sequence). Deep-level assay runs were performed. Once extracted for a subset, genomic DNA was divided evenly among several immunoSEQ plates. TCRdb's copy holds only in-frame clones and misses some; the assay was immunoSEQ multiplex PCR. The table has about 490,000 clones, 76% seen once. The rearrangement joins TRBV13 to TRBJ1-1; D not certain. This clonotype was sampled from a woman aged 40 to 50 in good health. Some clones in this sample may be carry-over from other donors' samples. What was sequenced was PBMCs. The CDR3 region has the DNA TGTGCCAGCAGCTTAGGGGGCGGATTCTTGAGAGCTTTCTTT. It encodes CASSLGGGFLRAFF.